The 14 T cell receptor beta chains in this list originate from one sample, sequenced in a study of cytomegalovirus exposure and HLA in healthy donors. Researchers ran the PCR with 60 Vbeta and 13 Jbeta primers. Generated by immunoSEQ multiplex PCR, the TCRdb table keeps only in-frame clones and is missing some. The sample has roughly 120,000 clones; just under 70% are singletons. Sequenced sample: PBMCs. The receptors were gathered from a woman in her seventies in good health and CMV-seropositive.

This rearrangement joins TRBV6-6 to TRBJ2-7; no clear D gene. The CDR3 totals 12 residues. The V and J ends lost 5 bases and 2 bases respectively, with 7 bases between them. CDR1 is MNHNY, CDR2 SVGAGI, per germline (reference sequence). CDR3: CASSLSAYEQYF. CDR3 bases: TGTGCCAGCAGTCTGTCAGCCTACGAGCAGTACTTC.

The rearrangement links TRBV7-9 to TRBJ1-1, with D possibly TRBD1 on 5 matching bases. Trimming shortened V by 6 bases and J by 2 bases, and 10 bases separated the two germline ends. CDR1 is SEHNR and CDR2 is FQNEAQ in the germline V gene (reference sequence). The CDR3 spans 13 residues. The CDR3: CASRQGANTEAFF. As DNA, the CDR3 is TGTGCCAGCAGGCAGGGTGCTAACACTGAAGCTTTCTTT.

This clone has just one count. The J gene is TRBJ2-1, the V gene TRBV7-2; no firm D call. V shed 3 bases and J shed 8 bases, with 11 bases lying between them. CDR1 and CDR2 (germline): SGHTA, FQGNSA. The CDR3 is 13 amino acids. The CDR3 DNA sequence: TGTGCCAGCAGCTTTTCTAGGAGCGATGAGCAGTTCTTC. Translation gives CASSFSRSDEQFF.

A note on this clone: The identical CDR3 is also encoded by other nucleotide sequences in the sample. The V gene is TRBV18, the J gene TRBJ1-1; 8 positions agree with TRBD1. Germline V gene data show CDR1 as KGHSH and CDR2 as LQKENI. V trimming: 3 bases; J trimming: 1 base; junction bases outside the gene matches: 1. The CDR3 runs to 14 residues. This CDR3 is CASSPGQGNTEAFF. CDR3 bases: TGTGCCAGCTCACCCGGACAGGGGAACACTGAAGCTTTCTTT.

The chain links TRBV7-6 to TRBJ2-2; D gene uncertain. Per germline, CDR1 SGHVS and CDR2 FNYEAQ. The CDR3 contains 15 residues. V lost 4 bases and J lost 6, with 15 bases in between. CDR3 sequence reads: CASSSAAVAAGELFF. CDR3 DNA sequence: TGTGCCAGCAGCTCCGCGGCTGTTGCTGCCGGGGAGCTGTTTTTT. Full variable domain (missing parts from reference TRBV7-6 and TRBJ2-2): GAGVSQSPRYKVTKRGQDVALRCDPISGHVSLYWYRQALGQGPEFLTYFNYEAQQDKSGLPNDRFSAERPEGSISTLTIQRTEQRDSAMYRCASSSAAVAAGELFFGEGSRLTVL.

V usage is TRBV10-3 and J usage is TRBJ1-2, with D perhaps TRBD1 (5 bases). The CDR3 consists of 15 residues. The germline CDR1 and CDR2 sequences are ENHRY and SYGVKD. V was cut by 2 bases and J by 3 bases, with 13 bases left in between. CDR3 residues: CAISETSVGDYGYTF. The CDR3 DNA follows: TGTGCCATCAGTGAGACCTCAGTAGGGGACTATGGCTACACCTTC.

The V gene is TRBV27, the J gene TRBJ2-6, with TRBD1 identical over 12 bases. This CDR3 is built from 17 residues. The junction had 4 bases not matched to a gene; V was cut back by 5 bases and J by 2 bases. The germline gives CDR1 MNHEY, CDR2 SMNVEV (reference sequence). The CDR3 is CASSPGTGGAGANVLTF. For the CDR3, the DNA is TGTGCCAGCAGTCCCGGGACAGGGGGCGCTGGGGCCAACGTCCTGACTTTC. The full variable domain, completed using reference TRBV27 and TRBJ2-6, is EAQVTQNPRYLITVTGKKLTVTCSQNMNHEYMSWYRQDPGLGLRQIYYSMNVEVTDKGDVPEGYKVSRKEKRNFPLILESPSPNQTSLYFCASSPGTGGAGANVLTFGAGSRLTVL.

The chain links TRBV18 to TRBJ2-5, with D tentatively TRBD1 (6 bases). Trimming took off 5 bases at V and 2 bases at J, with 15 bases between the two ends. The germline CDR1 and CDR2 sequences are KGHSH and LQKENI. The CDR3 length is 15 residues. This CDR3 is CASSATGWPQETQYF. In nucleotides, the CDR3 is TGTGCCAGCTCAGCCACAGGGTGGCCACAAGAGACCCAGTACTTC.

This chain connects TRBV10-3 to TRBJ1-6; 8 nucleotides align to TRBD1. The CDR3 runs 16 residues. With V trimmed by 4 bases and J by 10 bases, 12 bases remained unmatched. CDR1 and CDR2 (germline): ENHRY, SYGVKD. The CDR3 bases are TGTGCCATCAGTGTGGGCAGGGGGCTATCGGAATCACCCCTCCACTTT. Amino acids: CAISVGRGLSESPLHF.

The V and J genes are TRBV19 and TRBJ2-7; TRBD2 matches at 7 bases. Germline values: CDR1 LNHDA, CDR2 SQIVND (reference sequence). This CDR3 comprises 13 residues. V shed 11 bases, J shed 1 base, and the junction held 8 bases outside the gene matches. The CDR3 reads CASSSGASYEQYF. DNA for the CDR3: TGTGCCTCCTCTAGCGGCGCATCCTACGAGCAGTACTTC.

This clone came up a few times. The CDR3 coding sequence is TGTGCCAGCAGCTTACGCCGGGGCTACAATGAGCAGTTCTTC. Amino acids: CASSLRRGYNEQFF. The genes are TRBV11-2 and TRBJ2-1; TRBD2 is a possible D gene (5 bases). Germline V gene lookup returns CDR1 SGHAT and CDR2 FQNNGV. The CDR3 totals 14 residues. V was shortened by 2 bases and J by 3 bases, with 8 bases between the two germline ends.

This chain connects TRBV11-2 to TRBJ2-7, with a weak D call TRBD2 (5 bases). This CDR3 has 14 residues. From germline, CDR1 is SGHAT and CDR2 FQNNGV. Trimming pared 4 bases from V and 2 bases from J, leaving 12 bases between. The chain's CDR3 is CASSSPRGAYEQYF. DNA for the CDR3: TGTGCCAGCAGCTCCCCCCGGGGAGCCTACGAGCAGTACTTC.

CDR3 in amino acids: CASRPRGANEQFF. The CDR3 DNA follows: TGTGCCAGCAGGCCCCGGGGAGCCAATGAGCAGTTCTTC. This chain joins TRBV5-6 and TRBJ2-1; tentatively, D is TRBD2 (5 bases). Germline CDR1 reads SGHDT; CDR2 reads YYEEEE. Between the trimmed V and J ends, which lost 5 bases and 6 bases, there was a span of 12 bases. The CDR3 contains 13 residues.

The CDR3 DNA follows: TGTGCCAGTAGTTTCGGGACACGGTTGTACACTGAAGCTTTCTTT. It is translated as CASSFGTRLYTEAFF. The V gene is TRBV19, the J gene TRBJ1-1; perhaps TRBD1 as D (6 bases). The V gene's germline CDR1 is LNHDA and CDR2 SQIVND (reference sequence). V was clipped by 5 bases and J by 3 bases, with 16 bases between them. CDR3 length: 15 amino acids.